What follows are 10 T cell receptor beta chains derived from one specimen sequenced in a study of T-cell memory formation after mild COVID-19. TCRdb re-derived calls from the 5' RACE reads in MiXCR, one entry per CDR3 protein. The sample holds approximately 340,000 distinct CDR3 sequences, 15% to 20% seen once. The sequencing sample was made of PBMCs or a T cell subset sorted from them (not recorded which). Source of these receptors: a young man who had mild COVID-19 (a few samples of this study predate the infection). Cell type and time point are not known.

The rearrangement links TRBV6-5 to TRBJ1-1; D is possibly TRBD1 (5 bases). The CDR3 spans 17 residues. CDR1 is MNHEY and CDR2 is SVGAGI in the germline V gene. The V end lost 0 bases, the J end lost 11 bases, and 25 bases lay between the germline ends. The CDR3 DNA reads as TGTGCCAGCAGTTACTCATTCGGTGGGGCGCCCAAAGAGGGGGCTTTCTTT. It encodes CASSYSFGGAPKEGAFF.

The chain carries TRBV3-1 and TRBJ1-2; maybe TRBD1 (6 bases). Trimming cost V 0 bases and J 7 bases, with 18 bases left between them. This CDR3 is 16 amino acids long. Germline assignment: CDR1 LGHDT and CDR2 YNNKEL (reference sequence). In nucleotides, the CDR3 is TGTGCCAGCAGCCAAGACGATCGGGGGCTATGGCCTGGCTACACCTTC. This encodes CASSQDDRGLWPGYTF.

The rearrangement joins TRBV2 to TRBJ2-5; D might be TRBD1 (6 bases). V was clipped by 8 bases and J by 0 bases, with 13 bases between them. Germline CDR1 reads SNHLY; CDR2 reads FYNNEI. The CDR3 extends over 14 amino acids. The CDR3 bases are TGTGCCAGCTCGAAAGACAGGTACCAAGAGACCCAGTACTTC. Its protein product is CASSKDRYQETQYF.

The J gene is TRBJ2-5, the V gene TRBV12-3 or TRBV12-4, with 9 bases aligning to TRBD1. Trimming at V came to 6 bases and at J to 4 bases, leaving 15 bases not matched to a gene. This CDR3 has 17 residues. CDR3 sequence reads: CASSPSPGQGKGETQYF. The CDR3 DNA sequence: TGTGCCAGCAGCCCCAGTCCGGGACAGGGAAAGGGAGAGACCCAGTACTTC.

The sample holds a few counts of this clonotype. The chain is built from TRBV12-3 or TRBV12-4 and TRBJ1-1; D not resolved. The length of the CDR3 is 14 residues. V shed 6 bases and J shed 6 bases, with 17 bases lying between them. The DNA for the CDR3 is TGTGCCAGCAGCCCGATGGACGGTTCGGCTGAAGCTTTCTTT. Amino acids: CASSPMDGSAEAFF.

In this sample, this clonotype turned up a few times. The chain is built from TRBV29-1 and TRBJ1-2; 9 bases align to TRBD1. The length of the CDR3 is 14 residues. Per the germline V gene, CDR1 is SQVTM and CDR2 is ANQGSEA. The V segment lost 2 bases and the J segment 8 bases; nucleotides outside the gene matches: 9. The CDR3 protein is CSVESGTGSRGYTF. The CDR3, as DNA: TGCAGCGTTGAATCGGGGACAGGGTCGAGGGGCTACACCTTC.

This clonotype was counted only a few times. This sequence joins TRBV9 and TRBJ1-4, with D possibly matching TRBD1 (6 bases). Trimming removed 3 bases from V and 10 bases from J, with 13 bases in between. This CDR3 comprises 13 residues. Germline values: CDR1 SGDLS, CDR2 YYNGEE. The CDR3 sequence: CASSEEGVGKLFF. The CDR3 bases are TGTGCCAGCAGCGAGGAGGGGGTCGGAAAACTGTTTTTT.

The chain combines TRBV20-1 with TRBJ1-1; no clear D gene. Germline V gives CDR1 DFQATT, CDR2 SNEGSKA (reference sequence). The CDR3 has 12 amino acids. V was trimmed by 3 bases and J by 10 bases, leaving 15 bases between them. The CDR3 loop reads CSASTVTIVAFF. In DNA form, the CDR3 reads TGCAGTGCTAGCACAGTGACTATAGTAGCTTTCTTT.

This clonotype was counted only a few times. The chain recombines TRBV4-2 with TRBJ1-1, with TRBD1 identical over 9 bases. The CDR3 sequence is 14 residues long. Germline CDR1 and CDR2: LGHNA and YNFKEQ. V lost 0 bases and J lost 8; bases outside the gene matches: 4. The chain's CDR3 is CASSQDTGGSEAFF. DNA of the CDR3: TGTGCCAGCAGCCAAGACACAGGGGGCAGCGAAGCTTTCTTT.

This clonotype has just a few counts. The chain uses TRBV6-5 and TRBJ1-6; no clear D. The V end was cut by 11 bases, the J end by 7 bases, with 15 bases between. Per the germline V gene, CDR1 is MNHEY and CDR2 is SVGAGI. The CDR3 contains 13 residues. The CDR3 sequence is CAAGYGQNSPLHF. In DNA, the CDR3 is TGTGCCGCGGGATACGGCCAGAATTCACCCCTCCACTTT.